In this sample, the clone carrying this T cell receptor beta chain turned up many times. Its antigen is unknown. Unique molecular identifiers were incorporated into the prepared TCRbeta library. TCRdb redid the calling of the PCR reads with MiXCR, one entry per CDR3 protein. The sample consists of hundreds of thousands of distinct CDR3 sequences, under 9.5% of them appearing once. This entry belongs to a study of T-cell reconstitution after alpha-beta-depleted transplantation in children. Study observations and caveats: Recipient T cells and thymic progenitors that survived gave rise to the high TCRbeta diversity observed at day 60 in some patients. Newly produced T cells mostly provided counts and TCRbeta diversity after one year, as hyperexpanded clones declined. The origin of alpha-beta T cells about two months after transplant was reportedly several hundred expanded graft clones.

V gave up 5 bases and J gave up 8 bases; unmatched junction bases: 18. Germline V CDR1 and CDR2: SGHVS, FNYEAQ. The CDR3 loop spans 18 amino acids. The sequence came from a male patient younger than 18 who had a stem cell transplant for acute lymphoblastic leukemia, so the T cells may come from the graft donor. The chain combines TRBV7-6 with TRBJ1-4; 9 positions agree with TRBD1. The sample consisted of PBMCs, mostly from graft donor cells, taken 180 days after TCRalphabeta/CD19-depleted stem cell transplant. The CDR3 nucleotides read TGTGCCAGCAGCCACCCACAGGGGGCCATTGAAGATTGGGAAAAACTGTTTTTT. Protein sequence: CASSHPQGAIEDWEKLFF.